This TCR beta chain was identified in a study of T cells after yellow fever vaccination. As for this clonotype: The antigen is unknown.

Using its own MiXCR run on the 5' RACE reads, TCRdb lists one record per CDR3 protein. The sample consists of fewer than 450,000 distinct CDR3 sequences, 4% of them appearing once. Regarding the study as a whole: Researchers noted that a small share of clonotypes showed up in both CD4 and CD8 compartments.

V was pared by 5 bases and J by 10 bases, with 10 bases of the junction left unmatched. The CDR3 contains 15 residues. This chain uses TRBV23-1 with TRBJ1-6, with 8 bases lining up with TRBD1. TRBV23-1 is reported as an ORF; its role is uncertain. The origin of this receptor is a man between 18 and 35 years old who received the YFV17D yellow fever vaccine. The material was PBMCs, obtained 5 days after the yellow fever booster vaccination. This CDR3 is CASSRGETGVSPLHF. The CDR3 nucleotides are TGCGCCAGCAGTAGAGGGGAGACAGGGGTGTCACCCCTCCACTTT.